A single sample gave rise to the 15 T cell receptor beta chains below, sequenced in a study of shared clonotypes between healthy human individuals. Using immunoSEQ multiplex PCR, the repertoire was profiled, and TCRdb retains in-frame clones only, with some absent. This sample has around 2.1 million clones, with more than 90% found just once. The source material was naive CD4+ T cells sorted from blood. Subset denoted: CD45RA+ positively selected. These receptors came from a man younger than 35 in good health.

This clone occurred once. The rearrangement uses TRBV10-3 and TRBJ2-7; perhaps TRBD2 as D (7 bases). CDR3 size: 15 residues. CDR1 ENHRY and CDR2 SYGVKD come from the germline V gene. The V end lost 10 bases, the J end lost 0 bases, and 19 bases lay between the germline ends. CDR3 region: CATKGGQGSSYEQYF. In DNA, the CDR3 is TGTGCCACCAAGGGGGGGCAGGGGAGCTCCTACGAGCAGTACTTC.

The chain uses TRBV14 and TRBJ1-6, with TRBD1 matching over 7 bases. Losses at the gene ends were 5 bases for V and 4 bases for J; bases not matched to a gene: 11. This CDR3 has 17 residues. Germline V gene sequence: CDR1 SGHDN, CDR2 FVKESK. In nucleotides, the CDR3 is TGTGCCAGCAGCGTGGTAACCGGGACAGAGTATAATTCACCCCTCCACTTT. This codes for CASSVVTGTEYNSPLHF.

This clone was seen a single time. The genes are TRBV27 and TRBJ2-7; TRBD1 might be the D (5 bases). This CDR3 contains 15 residues. Trimming removed 0 bases from V and 2 bases from J, with 11 bases in between. Per germline, CDR1 MNHEY and CDR2 SMNVEV (reference sequence). CDR3 sequence (DNA): TGTGCCAGCAGTTTATCGGGTAGGGGCCCCTACGAGCAGTACTTC. Protein sequence: CASSLSGRGPYEQYF.

The V and J genes are TRBV16 and TRBJ1-4; 7 nucleotides match TRBD1. Germline-derived CDR1 and CDR2 are KGHSY and FQNENV. With 0 bases clipped from V and 0 bases from J, the junction kept 7 bases outside the gene matches. The CDR3 runs to 18 residues. The CDR3 sequence is CASSQSTGISSTNEKLFF. The CDR3 DNA is TGTGCCAGCAGCCAATCGACAGGGATAAGCTCAACTAATGAAAAACTGTTTTTT.

The sample holds one count of this clone. V is TRBV28 and J is TRBJ1-2; the match to TRBD1 covers 8 bases. The V gene end was trimmed by 2 bases and the J gene end by 7 bases; junction bases not matched to a gene: 6. There are 14 residues in the CDR3. Per the germline V gene, CDR1 is MDHEN and CDR2 is SYDVKM. In nucleotides, the CDR3 is TGTGCCAGCAGTTTAGGAACGGGGACAGGTGGCTACACCTTC. Translating it yields CASSLGTGTGGYTF.

The chain recombines TRBV5-6 with TRBJ1-4, with TRBD1 matching over 7 bases. Germline CDR1 and CDR2: SGHDT and YYEEEE. The J segment lost 4 bases and the V segment lost 5 bases, leaving 8 bases of the junction unmatched. The CDR3 contains 15 residues. The CDR3 is CASSSGQVLNEKLFF. CDR3 DNA sequence: TGTGCCAGCAGTTCTGGACAGGTTCTTAATGAAAAACTGTTTTTT.

This chain uses TRBV5-4 with TRBJ1-3, with 9 nucleotides matching TRBD1. The trim removed 4 bases at V and 0 bases at J, leaving 8 bases unmatched. CDR3 length equals 17 residues. Germline CDR1 SGHNT, CDR2 YYREEE (reference sequence). The CDR3: CASSGTTGGLSGNTIYF. The CDR3 DNA reads TGTGCCAGCAGCGGTACGACAGGGGGTCTCTCTGGAAACACCATATATTTT.

The chain has TRBV28 and TRBJ2-3; no clear D gene. Germline V gene lookup returns CDR1 MDHEN and CDR2 SYDVKM. V was trimmed by 3 bases and J by 2 bases, leaving 12 bases between them. This CDR3 spans 15 amino acids. The CDR3 loop is CASSFTDLLTDTQYF. The CDR3, as DNA: TGTGCCAGCAGTTTTACCGATCTACTCACAGATACGCAGTATTTT. The complete variable domain, with remaining parts taken from reference TRBV28 and TRBJ2-3, reads DVKVTQSSRYLVKRTGEKVFLECVQDMDHENMFWYRQDPGLGLRLIYFSYDVKMKEKGDIPEGYSVSREKKERFSLILESASTNQTSMYLCASSFTDLLTDTQYFGPGTRLTVL.

This chain links TRBV10-1 with TRBJ1-2, with 10 bases aligning to TRBD1. CDR1 WNHNN and CDR2 SYGVQD come from the germline V gene (reference sequence). V gave up 6 bases and J gave up 4 bases; unmatched junction bases: 8. The CDR3 length is 15 residues. The CDR3: CASRTPRDRGYGYTF. CDR3 nucleotides: TGCGCCAGCAGGACACCCCGGGACAGGGGCTATGGCTACACCTTC.

This rearrangement joins TRBV30 to TRBJ1-3; D ambiguous. V gave up 2 bases and J gave up 5 bases, with 10 bases separating them. CDR3 length equals 13 residues. CDR1 is GTSNPN and CDR2 is SVGIG in the germline V gene (reference sequence). The CDR3 nucleotides read TGTGCCTGGAGTACTCACGGACGAAACACCATATATTTT. It specifies CAWSTHGRNTIYF.

The gene calls are TRBV11-3 and TRBJ2-2; D is unresolved. V gave up 1 base and J gave up 0 bases, with 0 bases separating them. This CDR3 spans 13 amino acids. CDR1 and CDR2 (germline): SGHNT, YENEEA. CDR3 loop: CASSLANTGELFF. The CDR3 coding sequence is TGTGCCAGCAGCTTAGCGAACACCGGGGAGCTGTTTTTT. Drawing the rest from reference TRBV11-3 and TRBJ2-2, the complete variable domain is EAGVVQSPRYKIIEKKQPVAFWCNPISGHNTLYWYLQNLGQGPELLIRYENEEAVDDSQLPKDRFSAERLKGVDSTLKIQPAELGDSAVYLCASSLANTGELFFGEGSRLTVL.

The chain couples TRBV5-4 to TRBJ2-7; a weak D match, TRBD2 (5 bases). Germline loops: CDR1 SGHNT, CDR2 YYREEE (reference sequence). Trimming left V 3 bases short and J 2 bases short, with 12 bases between. The CDR3 contains 14 residues. CDR3 sequence reads: CASSSGGMTYEQYF. DNA for the CDR3: TGTGCCAGCAGCTCCGGAGGTATGACCTACGAGCAGTACTTC.

The chain employs TRBV29-1 and TRBJ1-2, with a weak D call TRBD1 (5 bases). Germline CDR1 is SQVTM and CDR2 is ANQGSEA. Trimming left V 6 bases short and J 8 bases short, with 22 bases between. The CDR3 totals 14 residues. DNA for the CDR3: TGCAGCGTAGTCGGTACGGGGGGTCTGGGAGGCTACACCTTC. It is translated as CSVVGTGGLGGYTF.

V gene TRBV10-3 combines with J gene TRBJ2-1, with no clear D. Per germline, CDR1 ENHRY and CDR2 SYGVKD. The CDR3 is made up of 13 amino acids. Trimming left V 7 bases short and J 8 bases short, with 15 bases between. The CDR3 DNA reads as TGTGCCATCACCCACGGAGCCTCTGATGAGCAGTTCTTC. This translates into CAITHGASDEQFF.

The rearrangement joins TRBV7-9 to TRBJ2-3, with a tentative D call TRBD1 (6 bases). The length of the CDR3 is 14 residues. The V gene's germline CDR1 is SEHNR and CDR2 FQNEAQ (reference sequence). Deletions cut 5 bases from V and 0 bases from J, with 9 bases between. This chain's CDR3 is CASSPDRSTDTQYF. The CDR3 nucleotides read TGTGCCAGCAGCCCGGACAGAAGCACAGATACGCAGTATTTT.